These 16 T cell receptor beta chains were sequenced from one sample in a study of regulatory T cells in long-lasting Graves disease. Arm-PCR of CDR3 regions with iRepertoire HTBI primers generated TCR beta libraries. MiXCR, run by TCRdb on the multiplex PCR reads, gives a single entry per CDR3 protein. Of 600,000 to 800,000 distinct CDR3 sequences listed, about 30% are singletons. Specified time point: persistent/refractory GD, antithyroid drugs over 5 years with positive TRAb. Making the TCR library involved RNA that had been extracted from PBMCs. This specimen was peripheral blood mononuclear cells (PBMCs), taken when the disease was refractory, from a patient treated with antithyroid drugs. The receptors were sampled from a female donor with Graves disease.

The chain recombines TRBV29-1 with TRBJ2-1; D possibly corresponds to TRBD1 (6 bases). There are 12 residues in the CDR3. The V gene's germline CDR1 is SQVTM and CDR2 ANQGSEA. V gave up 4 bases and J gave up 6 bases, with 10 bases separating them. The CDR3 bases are TGCAGCGTTGTCATCAGGGGCAATGAGCAGTTCTTC. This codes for CSVVIRGNEQFF.

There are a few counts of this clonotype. The DNA for the CDR3 is TGTGCCAGCAGTTACTCTTGGGGAAGGACTAATGAAAAACTGTTTTTT. Translation gives CASSYSWGRTNEKLFF. The J gene is TRBJ1-4, the V gene TRBV6-9; D is uncertain. There are 16 residues in the CDR3. Trimming pared 3 bases from V and 2 bases from J, leaving 13 bases between. Germline V lookup: CDR1 MNHGY, CDR2 SVAAGI.

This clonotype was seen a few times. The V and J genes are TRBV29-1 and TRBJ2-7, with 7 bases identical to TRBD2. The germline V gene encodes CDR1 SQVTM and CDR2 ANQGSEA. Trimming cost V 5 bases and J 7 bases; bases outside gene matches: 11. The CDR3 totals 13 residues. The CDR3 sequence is CSVIPPEAGEQYF. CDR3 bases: TGCAGCGTTATCCCCCCGGAAGCGGGGGAGCAGTACTTC.

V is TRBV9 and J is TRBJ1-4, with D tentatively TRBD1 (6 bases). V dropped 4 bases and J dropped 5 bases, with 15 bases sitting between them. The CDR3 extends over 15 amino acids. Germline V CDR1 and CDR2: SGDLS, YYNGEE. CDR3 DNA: TGTGCCAGCAGCTTCTCCGGGACACCCAATGAAAAACTGTTTTTT. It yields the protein CASSFSGTPNEKLFF.

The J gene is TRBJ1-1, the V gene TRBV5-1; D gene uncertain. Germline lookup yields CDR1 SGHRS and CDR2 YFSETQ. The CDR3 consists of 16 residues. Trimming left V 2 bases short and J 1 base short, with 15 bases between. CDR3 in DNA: TGCGCCAGCAGCTTAATCCGCGGACGGCAGAACACTGAAGCTTTCTTT. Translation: CASSLIRGRQNTEAFF.

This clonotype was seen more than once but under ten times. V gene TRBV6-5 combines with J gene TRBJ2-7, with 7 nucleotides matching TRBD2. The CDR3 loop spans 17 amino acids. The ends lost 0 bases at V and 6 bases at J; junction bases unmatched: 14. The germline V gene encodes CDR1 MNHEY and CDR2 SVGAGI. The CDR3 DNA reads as TGTGCCAGCAGTTACTCTATTAGACTAGCCCAGGCTGGCGAGCAGTACTTC. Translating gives CASSYSIRLAQAGEQYF.

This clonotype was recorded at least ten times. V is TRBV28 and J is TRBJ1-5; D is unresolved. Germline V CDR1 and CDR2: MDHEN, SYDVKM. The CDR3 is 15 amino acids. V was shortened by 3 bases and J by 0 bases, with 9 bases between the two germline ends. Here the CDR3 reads CASSFSSHSNQPQHF. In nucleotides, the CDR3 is TGTGCCAGCAGTTTTTCCAGTCATAGCAATCAGCCCCAGCATTTT.

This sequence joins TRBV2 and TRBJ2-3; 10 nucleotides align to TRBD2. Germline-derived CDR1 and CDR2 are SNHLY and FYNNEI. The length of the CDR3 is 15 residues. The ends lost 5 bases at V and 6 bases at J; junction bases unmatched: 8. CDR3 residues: CASSFLAGVVDTQYF. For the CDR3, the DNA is TGTGCCAGCAGTTTCCTAGCGGGAGTCGTGGATACGCAGTATTTT.

The chain's CDR3 is CASSLVGGVRSPLHF. In DNA, the CDR3 is TGTGCCAGCAGCTTAGTCGGGGGTGTTAGGTCACCCCTCCACTTT. The genes are TRBV11-2 and TRBJ1-6; possibly TRBD1 for D (5 bases). CDR3 length equals 15 residues. V was clipped by 1 base and J by 10 bases, with 14 bases between them. CDR1 SGHAT and CDR2 FQNNGV come from the germline V gene.

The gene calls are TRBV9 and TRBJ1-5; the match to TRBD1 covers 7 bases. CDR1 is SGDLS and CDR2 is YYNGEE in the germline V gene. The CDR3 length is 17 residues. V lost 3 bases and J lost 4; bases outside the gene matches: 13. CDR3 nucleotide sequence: TGTGCCAGCAGCGAGGTAGGAAAGGGGGCGGGAAATCAGCCCCAGCATTTT. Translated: CASSEVGKGAGNQPQHF.

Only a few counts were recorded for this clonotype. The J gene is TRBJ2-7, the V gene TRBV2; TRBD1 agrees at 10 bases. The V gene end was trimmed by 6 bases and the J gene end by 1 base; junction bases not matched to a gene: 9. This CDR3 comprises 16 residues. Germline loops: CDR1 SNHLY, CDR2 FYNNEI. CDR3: CASRGGTGAKSYEQYF. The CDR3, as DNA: TGTGCCAGCAGGGGGGGGACAGGGGCGAAATCCTACGAGCAGTACTTC.

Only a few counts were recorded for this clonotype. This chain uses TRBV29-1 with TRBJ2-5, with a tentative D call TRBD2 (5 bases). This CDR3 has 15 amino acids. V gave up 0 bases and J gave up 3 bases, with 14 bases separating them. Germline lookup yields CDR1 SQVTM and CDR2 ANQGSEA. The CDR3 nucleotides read TGCAGCGTTGAAGAAGTATGGGGAGTTGAAGAGACCCAGTACTTC. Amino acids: CSVEEVWGVEETQYF.

In DNA, the CDR3 is TGTGCCAGCAGTTCCAGGGTCTCCTCGGATGACGAGCAGTACTTC. Its protein is CASSSRVSSDDEQYF. The chain uses TRBV13 and TRBJ2-7, with a tentative D call TRBD1 (5 bases). The CDR3 loop spans 15 amino acids. CDR1 and CDR2 (germline): PRHDT, FYEKMQ (reference sequence). Trimming shortened V by 6 bases and J by 5 bases, and 20 bases separated the two germline ends.

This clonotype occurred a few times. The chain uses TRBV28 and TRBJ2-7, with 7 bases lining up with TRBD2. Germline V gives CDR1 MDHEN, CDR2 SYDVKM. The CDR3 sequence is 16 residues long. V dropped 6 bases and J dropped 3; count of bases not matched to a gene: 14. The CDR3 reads CASRGGERGCDYEQYF. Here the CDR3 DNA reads TGTGCCAGCAGGGGGGGGGAAAGGGGTTGCGACTACGAGCAGTACTTC.

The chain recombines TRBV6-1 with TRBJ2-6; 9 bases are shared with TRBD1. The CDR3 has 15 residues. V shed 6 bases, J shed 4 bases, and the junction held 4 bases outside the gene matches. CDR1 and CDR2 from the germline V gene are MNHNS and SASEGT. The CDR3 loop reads CASRQGAWGANVLTF. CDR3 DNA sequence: TGTGCCAGCAGACAGGGGGCATGGGGGGCCAACGTCCTGACTTTC.

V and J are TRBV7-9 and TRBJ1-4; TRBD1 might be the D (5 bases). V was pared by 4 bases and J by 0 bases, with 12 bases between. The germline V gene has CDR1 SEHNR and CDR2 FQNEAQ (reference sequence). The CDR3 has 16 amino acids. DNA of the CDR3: TGTGCCAGCAGCTGGTTTGGGGGTGCAACTAATGAAAAACTGTTTTTT. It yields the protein CASSWFGGATNEKLFF.